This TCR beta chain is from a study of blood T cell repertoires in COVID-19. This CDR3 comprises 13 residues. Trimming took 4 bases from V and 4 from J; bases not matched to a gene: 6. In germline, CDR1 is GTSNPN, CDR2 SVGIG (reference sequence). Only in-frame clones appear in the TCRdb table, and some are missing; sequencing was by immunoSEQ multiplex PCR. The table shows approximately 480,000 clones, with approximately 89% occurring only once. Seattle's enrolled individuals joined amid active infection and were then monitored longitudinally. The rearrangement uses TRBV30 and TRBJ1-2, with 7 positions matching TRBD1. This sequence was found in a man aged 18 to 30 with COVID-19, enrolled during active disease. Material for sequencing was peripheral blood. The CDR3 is CAWIGGLSYGYTF. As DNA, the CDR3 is TGTGCCTGGATAGGGGGCCTATCCTATGGCTACACCTTC.